The clone carrying this T cell receptor (beta chain) appeared many times. Its antigen is unidentified. The CDR3 consists of 19 residues. CDR1 is LGHNA and CDR2 is YNFKEQ in the germline V gene. The V segment lost 0 bases and the J segment 8 bases; nucleotides outside the gene matches: 18. With molecular barcodes, quantitative 5'-RACE was used to make the TCR beta libraries. TCRdb called the 5' RACE reads again in MiXCR, with one record for every CDR3 protein. Among 150,000 to 200,000 distinct CDR3 sequences listed, under 15% were seen once. These data originate in a study of CD8 T cells in ankylosing spondylitis. Whole-study results and caveats: A motif of eight or nine highly homologous TCR beta variants was seen as apparently characteristic of ankylosing spondylitis blood. Those disease-linked clones were CD8+; they were also relatively rare in peripheral blood.

The chain carries TRBV4-2 and TRBJ2-1, with TRBD2 matching over 8 bases. Sequenced sample: blood, either unsorted or a sorted T cell fraction (not recorded which). The receptor's source is a female donor with ankylosing spondylitis or in good health (not recorded which). The CDR3 nucleotides are TGTGCCAGCAGCCAAGATAGTAGGACCAGCGGGAGAAACGGATATGAGCAGTTCTTC. This translates into CASSQDSRTSGRNGYEQFF.